This T cell receptor beta chain came from a study of cytomegalovirus exposure and HLA in healthy donors. The study's findings and limits: High sensitivity and specificity were reportedly achieved when the classifier diagnosed cytomegalovirus status. Earlier analysis looked at TCR beta V segments, and most were productive about 90% or about 30% of the time. The Asian-associated ancestry cluster reportedly had fewer N-insertions than the roughly 700-donor mean in a later analysis.

Only a few counts were recorded for this clone. As yet, its antigen is unknown. A multiplex PCR was run with 60 Vbeta primers and 13 Jbeta primers. Clones were read by immunoSEQ multiplex PCR, and TCRdb kept only the in-frame ones, dropping some. The sample records some 130,000 clones, more than 8% being singletons. The receptor comes from a man between 45 and 60 years old in good health and CMV-seronegative. The sample comprised PBMCs.

CDR3 sequence reads: CASSFGGTYEQYF. As DNA, the CDR3 is TGTGCCAGCAGCTTCGGCGGGACCTACGAGCAGTACTTC. The gene calls are TRBV7-2 and TRBJ2-7, with a tentative D call TRBD2 (6 bases). From germline, CDR1 is SGHTA and CDR2 FQGNSA. The V and J ends lost 3 bases and 2 bases respectively, with 8 bases between them. CDR3 length: 13 residues.